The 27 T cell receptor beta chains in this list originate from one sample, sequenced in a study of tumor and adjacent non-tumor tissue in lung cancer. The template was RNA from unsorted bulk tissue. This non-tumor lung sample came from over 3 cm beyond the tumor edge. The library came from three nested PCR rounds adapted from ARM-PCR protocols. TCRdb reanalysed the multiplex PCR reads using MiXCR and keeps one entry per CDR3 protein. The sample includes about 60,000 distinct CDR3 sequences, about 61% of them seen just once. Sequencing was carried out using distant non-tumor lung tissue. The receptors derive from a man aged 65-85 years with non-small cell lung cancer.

The CDR3 sequence: CSVNPGLESTGELFF. The CDR3 DNA is TGCAGCGTCAACCCGGGACTTGAAAGCACTGGGGAGCTGTTTTTT. The chain carries TRBV29-1 and TRBJ2-2, with a weak D call TRBD2 (6 bases). V dropped 6 bases and J dropped 8 bases, with 22 bases sitting between them. The CDR3 extends over 15 amino acids. Per germline, CDR1 SQVTM and CDR2 ANQGSEA.

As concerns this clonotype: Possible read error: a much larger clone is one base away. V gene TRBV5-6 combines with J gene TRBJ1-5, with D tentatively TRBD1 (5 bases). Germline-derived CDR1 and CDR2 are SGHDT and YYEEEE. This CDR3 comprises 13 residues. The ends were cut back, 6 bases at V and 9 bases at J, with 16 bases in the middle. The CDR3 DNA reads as TGTGCCAGCATGGAATGGGGCCGACGGCCCCAGCATTTT. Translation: CASMEWGRRPQHF.

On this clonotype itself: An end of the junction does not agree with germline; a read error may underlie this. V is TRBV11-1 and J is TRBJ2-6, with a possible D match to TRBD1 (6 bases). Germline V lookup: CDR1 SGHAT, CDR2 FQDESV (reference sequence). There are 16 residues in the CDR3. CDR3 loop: CASSQPRPSGANVLAF. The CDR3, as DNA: TGTGCCAGCAGCCAACCGAGGCCCTCAGGGGCCAACGTCCTGGCTTTC. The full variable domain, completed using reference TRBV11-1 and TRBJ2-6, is EAEVAQSPRYKITEKSQAVAFWCDPISGHATLYWYRQILGQGPELLVQFQDESVVDDSQLPKDRFSAERLKGVDSTLKIQPAELGDSAMYLCASSQPRPSGANVLAFGAGSRLTVL.

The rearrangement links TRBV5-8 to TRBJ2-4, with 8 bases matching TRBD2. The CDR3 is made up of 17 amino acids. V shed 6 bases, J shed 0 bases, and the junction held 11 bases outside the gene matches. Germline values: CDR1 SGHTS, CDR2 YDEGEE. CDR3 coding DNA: TGTGCCAGCAACTCCCCGGGACTAGGCCTAGCCAAAAACATTCAGTACTTC. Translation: CASNSPGLGLAKNIQYF.

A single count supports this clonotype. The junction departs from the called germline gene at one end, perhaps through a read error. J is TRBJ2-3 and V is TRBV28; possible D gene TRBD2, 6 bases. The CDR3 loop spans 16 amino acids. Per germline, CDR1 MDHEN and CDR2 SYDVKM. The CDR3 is CASSPRTIRSTDTQYF. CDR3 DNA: TGTGCCAGCAGTCCCCGGACTATCCGCAGCACAGATACACAGTATTTT.

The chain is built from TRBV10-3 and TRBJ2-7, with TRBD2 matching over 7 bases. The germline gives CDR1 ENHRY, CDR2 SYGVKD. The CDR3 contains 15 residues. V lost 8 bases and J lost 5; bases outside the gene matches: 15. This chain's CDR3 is CAICTGGGSGDEQYF. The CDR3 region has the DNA TGTGCCATCTGTACCGGAGGCGGGAGCGGGGACGAGCAGTACTTC.

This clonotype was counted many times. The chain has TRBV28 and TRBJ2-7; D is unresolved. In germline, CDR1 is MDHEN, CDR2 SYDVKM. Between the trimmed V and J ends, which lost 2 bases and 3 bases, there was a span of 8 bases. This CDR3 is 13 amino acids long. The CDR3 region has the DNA TGTGCCAGCAGTTTAGGTCCCGGCTACGAGCAGTACTTC. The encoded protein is CASSLGPGYEQYF.

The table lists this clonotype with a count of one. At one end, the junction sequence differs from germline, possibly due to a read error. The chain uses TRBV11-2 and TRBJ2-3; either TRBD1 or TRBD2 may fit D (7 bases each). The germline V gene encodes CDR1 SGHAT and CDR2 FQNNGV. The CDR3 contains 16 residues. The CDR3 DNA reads TGTGCCAGCAGCGCACAACAGGGGAGGGACACAAATACGCAATATTTT. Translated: CASSAQQGRDTNTQYF.

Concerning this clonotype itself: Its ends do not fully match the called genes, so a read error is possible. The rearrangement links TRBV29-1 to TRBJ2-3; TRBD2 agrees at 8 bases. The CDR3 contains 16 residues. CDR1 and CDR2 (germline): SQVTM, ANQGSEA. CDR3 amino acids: CSFEDPGRVRIDTQYF. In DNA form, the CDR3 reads TGCAGCTTTGAGGACCCCGGGAGGGTGAGGATAGATACGCAGTATTTT.

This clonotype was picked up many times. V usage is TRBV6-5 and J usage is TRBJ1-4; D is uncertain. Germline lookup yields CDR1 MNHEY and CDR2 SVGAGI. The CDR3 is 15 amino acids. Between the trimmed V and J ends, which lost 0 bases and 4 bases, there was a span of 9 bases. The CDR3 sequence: CASSYSGTLNEKLFF. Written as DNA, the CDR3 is TGTGCCAGCAGTTACTCAGGAACCCTTAATGAAAAACTGTTTTTT.

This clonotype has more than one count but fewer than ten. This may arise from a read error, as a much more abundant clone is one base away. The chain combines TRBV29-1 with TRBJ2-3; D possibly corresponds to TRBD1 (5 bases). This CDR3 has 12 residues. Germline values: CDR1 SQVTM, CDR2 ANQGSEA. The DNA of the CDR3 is TGCAGCGTTGGGGCAGGGCGAGATACGAAGTATTTT. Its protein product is CSVGAGRDTKYF.

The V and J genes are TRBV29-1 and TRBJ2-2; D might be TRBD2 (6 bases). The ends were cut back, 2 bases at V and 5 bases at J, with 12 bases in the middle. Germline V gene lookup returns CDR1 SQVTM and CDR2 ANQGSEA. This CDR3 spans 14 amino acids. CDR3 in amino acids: CSVEYRRGTGELFF. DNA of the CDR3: TGCAGCGTTGAATATCGCCGGGGGACCGGGGAGCTGTTTTTT.

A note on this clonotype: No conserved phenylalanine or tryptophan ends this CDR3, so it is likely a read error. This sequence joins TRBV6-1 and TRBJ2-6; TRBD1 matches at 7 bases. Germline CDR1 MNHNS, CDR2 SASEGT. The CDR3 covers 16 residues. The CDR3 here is CASSAGDSSGANALTI. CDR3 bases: TGTGCCAGCAGTGCCGGGGACAGCTCTGGGGCCAACGCCCTGACTATC.

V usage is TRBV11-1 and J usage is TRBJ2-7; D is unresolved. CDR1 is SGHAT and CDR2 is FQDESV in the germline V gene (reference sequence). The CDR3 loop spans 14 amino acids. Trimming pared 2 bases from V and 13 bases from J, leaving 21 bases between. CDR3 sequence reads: CASSLIERTNEYYF. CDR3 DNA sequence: TGTGCCAGCAGCTTAATTGAGCGCACCAACGAGTACTACTTC.

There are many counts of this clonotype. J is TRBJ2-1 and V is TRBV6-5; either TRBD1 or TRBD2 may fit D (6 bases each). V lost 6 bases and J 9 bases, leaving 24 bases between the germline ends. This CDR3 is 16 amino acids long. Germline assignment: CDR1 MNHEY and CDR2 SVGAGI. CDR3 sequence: CASRPPVGGSASEQFF. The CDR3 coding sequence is TGTGCCAGCAGACCCCCCGTAGGGGGGAGCGCTAGTGAGCAGTTCTTC.

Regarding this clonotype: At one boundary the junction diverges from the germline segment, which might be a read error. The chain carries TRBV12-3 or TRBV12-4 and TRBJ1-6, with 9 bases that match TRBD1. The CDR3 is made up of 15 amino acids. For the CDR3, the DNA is TGTGTCAGCAGTCCTGGACAGGGGATGTATTTACCCCTCCACTTT. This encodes CVSSPGQGMYLPLHF.

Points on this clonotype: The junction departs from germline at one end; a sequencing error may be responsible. As DNA, the CDR3 is TGTGCCAGCAACTTAGTCTTCAGTCCAGCTAATAATTCACCCCTCCACTTT. This sequence encodes CASNLVFSPANNSPLHF. This chain joins TRBV11-2 and TRBJ1-6; no clear D gene. The CDR3 runs 17 residues. Germline CDR1 SGHAT, CDR2 FQNNGV.

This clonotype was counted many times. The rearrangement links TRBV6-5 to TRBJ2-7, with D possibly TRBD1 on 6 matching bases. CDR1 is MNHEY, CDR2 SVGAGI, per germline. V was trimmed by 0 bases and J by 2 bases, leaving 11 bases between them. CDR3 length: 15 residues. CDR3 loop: CASSYSPGHTYEQYF. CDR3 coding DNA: TGTGCCAGCAGTTACTCGCCGGGACACACCTACGAGCAGTACTTC.

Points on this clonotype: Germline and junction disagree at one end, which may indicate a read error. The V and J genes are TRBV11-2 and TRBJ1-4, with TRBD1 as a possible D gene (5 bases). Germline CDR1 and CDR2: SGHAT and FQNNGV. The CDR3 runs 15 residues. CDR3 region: CASSLRRPGHEKLFF. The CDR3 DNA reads TGTGCAAGCAGCTTAAGGAGGCCGGGGCATGAAAAACTGTTTTTT.

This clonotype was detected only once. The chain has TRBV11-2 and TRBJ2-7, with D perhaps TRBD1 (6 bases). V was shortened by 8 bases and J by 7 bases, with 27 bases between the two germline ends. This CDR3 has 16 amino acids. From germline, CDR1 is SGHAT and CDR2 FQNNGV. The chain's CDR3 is CASGSHRTGTDGEQYF. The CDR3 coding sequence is TGTGCCAGCGGCAGTCACCGTACAGGGACCGACGGGGAGCAGTACTTC.

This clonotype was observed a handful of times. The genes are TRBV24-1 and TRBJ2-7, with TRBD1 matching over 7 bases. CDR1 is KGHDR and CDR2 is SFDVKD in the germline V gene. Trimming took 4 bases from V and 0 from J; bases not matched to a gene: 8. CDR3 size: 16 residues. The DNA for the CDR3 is TGTGCCACCAGTGAACCGGGACAGAGAACCTCCTACGAGCAGTACTTC. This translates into CATSEPGQRTSYEQYF.

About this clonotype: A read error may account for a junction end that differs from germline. The CDR3 coding sequence is TGTGCAAGCAGCCTTGGGCAGAGGGGGGGCCAAATCTATGAGCAGTTCTTC. It translates to CASSLGQRGGQIYEQFF. The chain has TRBV11-1 and TRBJ2-1; tentatively, D is TRBD2 (7 bases). Germline V lookup: CDR1 SGHAT, CDR2 FQDESV (reference sequence). The CDR3 sequence is 17 residues long.

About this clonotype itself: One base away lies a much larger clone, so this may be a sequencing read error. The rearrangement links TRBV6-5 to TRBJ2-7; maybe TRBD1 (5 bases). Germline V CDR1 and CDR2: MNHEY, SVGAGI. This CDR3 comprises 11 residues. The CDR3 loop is CDSKDNYEQYF. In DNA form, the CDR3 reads TGTGACAGCAAGGACAACTACGAGCAGTACTTC.

The CDR3 loop is CSVNGQWRCEQYF. The CDR3 DNA sequence: TGCAGCGTTAATGGACAGTGGAGGTGCGAGCAGTACTTC. This chain links TRBV29-1 with TRBJ2-7; the D gene is possibly TRBD1 (6 bases). Germline values: CDR1 SQVTM, CDR2 ANQGSEA. Trimming removed 5 bases from V and 6 bases from J, with 17 bases in between. The CDR3 length is 13 residues.

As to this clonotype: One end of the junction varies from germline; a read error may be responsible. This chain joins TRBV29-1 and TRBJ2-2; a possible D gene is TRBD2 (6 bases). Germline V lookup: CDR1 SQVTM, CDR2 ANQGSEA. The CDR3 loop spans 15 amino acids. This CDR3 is CSINPGLENTGEQFF. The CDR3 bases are TGCAGCATCAACCCGGGACTTGAAAACACCGGGGAGCAGTTTTTT.

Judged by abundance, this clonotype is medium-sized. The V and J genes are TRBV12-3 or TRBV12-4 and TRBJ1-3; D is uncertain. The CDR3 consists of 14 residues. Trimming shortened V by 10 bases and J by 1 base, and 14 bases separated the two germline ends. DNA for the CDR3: TGTGCCACCAGGTGGGAGGGATCTGGAAACACCATATATTTT. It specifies CATRWEGSGNTIYF.

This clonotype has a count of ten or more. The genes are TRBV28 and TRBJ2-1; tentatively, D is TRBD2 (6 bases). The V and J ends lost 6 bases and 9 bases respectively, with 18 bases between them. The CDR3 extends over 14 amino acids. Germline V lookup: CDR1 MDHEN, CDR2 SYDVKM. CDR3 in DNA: TGTGCCAGCAGCCCGGGACTGAGGGCACGTGAGCAGTTCTTC. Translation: CASSPGLRAREQFF.